The 30 T cell receptor beta chains below come from one sample, sequenced in a study of T cell changes during pregnancy in multiple sclerosis. Profiled with immunoSEQ multiplex PCR; TCRdb holds only in-frame clones, not every one. This table holds approximately 50,000 clones, about 90% found once. Sequenced material: CD4+ T cells from peripheral blood mononuclear cells, taken after pregnancy. The receptors derive from a female donor in good health, enrolled as a control in a pregnancy study.

The V call is TRBV5-1, the J call TRBJ1-6; no firm D call. The length of the CDR3 is 14 residues. V lost 1 base, J lost 6 bases, and 8 bases lay in between. Germline V gives CDR1 SGHRS, CDR2 YFSETQ. CDR3 nucleotides: TGCGCCAGCAGCTTGTCTCTGCGTAATTCACCCCTCCACTTT. Translation gives CASSLSLRNSPLHF.

This chain links TRBV27 with TRBJ1-4; 8 positions match TRBD1. J was trimmed by 8 bases and V by 6 bases; bases with no gene match: 8. This CDR3 contains 14 residues. The V gene's germline CDR1 is MNHEY and CDR2 SMNVEV (reference sequence). CDR3 sequence: CASRLQGAREKLFF. The CDR3 DNA follows: TGTGCCAGCAGGTTGCAGGGGGCGCGCGAAAAACTGTTTTTT. The variable domain in full, completed from reference TRBV27 and TRBJ1-4, reads EAQVTQNPRYLITVTGKKLTVTCSQNMNHEYMSWYRQDPGLGLRQIYYSMNVEVTDKGDVPEGYKVSRKEKRNFPLILESPSPNQTSLYFCASRLQGAREKLFFGSGTQLSVL.

This clone was seen only a few times. The chain is built from TRBV6-4 and TRBJ1-6; no reliable D call. The CDR3 covers 15 residues. Deletions cut 0 bases from V and 10 bases from J, with 13 bases between. In germline, CDR1 is MRHNA, CDR2 SNTAGT. CDR3 in DNA: TGTGCCAGCAGTGACTCTCCAGAACTACGGTCACCCCTCCACTTT. It codes for CASSDSPELRSPLHF.

In its sample, this clone was seen once. The CDR3 region has the DNA TGCGCCAGCAGCCCTGGAGGGGACTATGGCTACACCTTC. It codes for CASSPGGDYGYTF. The V call is TRBV5-1, the J call TRBJ1-2, with D tentatively TRBD1 (5 bases). CDR3 size: 13 residues. Germline lookup yields CDR1 SGHRS and CDR2 YFSETQ. V lost 4 bases, J lost 3 bases, and 10 bases lay in between.

The genes are TRBV7-2 and TRBJ1-1; perhaps TRBD1 as D (6 bases). Germline values: CDR1 SGHTA, CDR2 FQGNSA. CDR3 length equals 15 residues. Trimming took 5 bases from V and 6 from J, leaving 19 bases between them. The CDR3 loop is CASSLGGGYGPEAFF. The CDR3 nucleotides are TGTGCCAGCAGCCTAGGAGGGGGTTACGGACCTGAAGCTTTCTTT.

This rearrangement joins TRBV7-8 to TRBJ1-3; a possible D gene is TRBD1 (5 bases). The CDR3 consists of 14 residues. From germline, CDR1 is SGHVS and CDR2 FQNEAQ. Trimming pared 3 bases from V and 8 bases from J, leaving 14 bases between. CDR3 loop: CASSFGGWTDTIYF. The CDR3 bases are TGTGCCAGCAGCTTCGGGGGTTGGACGGACACCATATATTTT.

The chain has TRBV28 and TRBJ2-7, with D perhaps matching TRBD1 (6 bases). The CDR3 length is 15 residues. Trimming took off 4 bases at V and 0 bases at J, with 13 bases between the two ends. Germline V gene lookup returns CDR1 MDHEN and CDR2 SYDVKM. The CDR3 protein is CASSSAGEASYEQYF. Written as DNA, the CDR3 is TGTGCCAGCAGTTCCGCAGGGGAAGCCTCCTACGAGCAGTACTTC. The variable domain in full, with the rest retrieved from reference TRBV28 and TRBJ2-7, is DVKVTQSSRYLVKRTGEKVFLECVQDMDHENMFWYRQDPGLGLRLIYFSYDVKMKEKGDIPEGYSVSREKKERFSLILESASTNQTSMYLCASSSAGEASYEQYFGPGTRLTVT.

This clone has a single count. The V and J genes are TRBV6-5 and TRBJ2-5; D is uncertain. Germline V gives CDR1 MNHEY, CDR2 SVGAGI. With 6 bases removed from V and 7 bases from J, the gap between germline ends came to 12 bases. The CDR3 totals 12 residues. The DNA for the CDR3 is TGTGCCAGCAGGACCCATGGAGCGACCCAGTACTTC. As protein: CASRTHGATQYF.

The count of this clone is one. The V call is TRBV11-2, the J call TRBJ1-1; D is unresolved. CDR3 length: 16 amino acids. Germline lookup yields CDR1 SGHAT and CDR2 FQNNGV. V was clipped by 1 base and J by 10 bases, with 22 bases between them. This CDR3 reads CASSLAPTLGVAGAFF. The CDR3, as DNA: TGTGCCAGCAGCTTAGCCCCCACTCTCGGGGTCGCCGGAGCTTTCTTT.

The CDR3 DNA reads as TGCGCCAGCAATCGGGCACGGTACGGGGGGGGAGGGGGTACGCAGTATTTT. It is translated as CASNRARYGGGGGTQYF. The chain has TRBV10-1 and TRBJ2-3, with 8 bases lining up with TRBD2. Trimming at V came to 7 bases and at J to 8 bases, leaving 20 bases not matched to a gene. The CDR3 runs to 17 residues. In germline, CDR1 is WNHNN, CDR2 SYGVQD (reference sequence).

The rearrangement links TRBV7-9 to TRBJ1-5; 7 nucleotides match TRBD1. The V and J ends lost 4 bases and 1 base, in that order; junction bases with no gene match: 13. CDR1 is SEHNR and CDR2 is FQNEAQ in the germline V gene (reference sequence). This CDR3 has 18 residues. Written as DNA, the CDR3 is TGTGCCAGCAGCTCCGACAGGGTATTAGTTGGGAGCAATCAGCCCCAGCATTTT. Amino acids: CASSSDRVLVGSNQPQHF. The full variable domain, with the rest looked up from reference TRBV7-9 and TRBJ1-5, is DTGVSQNPRHKITKRGQNVTFRCDPISEHNRLYWYRQTLGQGPEFLTYFQNEAQLEKSRLLSDRFSAERPKGSFSTLEIQRTEQGDSAMYLCASSSDRVLVGSNQPQHFGDGTRLSIL.

The rearrangement links TRBV6-1 to TRBJ1-1; TRBD1 might be the D (6 bases). Germline V gene lookup returns CDR1 MNHNS and CDR2 SASEGT. CDR3 length: 13 amino acids. V was shortened by 5 bases and J by 0 bases, with 7 bases between the two germline ends. CDR3 loop: CASSRGMNTEAFF. CDR3 nucleotides: TGTGCCAGCAGTAGGGGGATGAACACTGAAGCTTTCTTT.

The V call is TRBV6-5, the J call TRBJ2-7; 7 bases fit TRBD2. This CDR3 contains 15 residues. J was trimmed by 0 bases and V by 6 bases; bases with no gene match: 8. The V gene's germline CDR1 is MNHEY and CDR2 SVGAGI. The CDR3 DNA reads as TGTGCCAGCAGGGGGTTAAGGGAGGGCTCCTACGAGCAGTACTTC. This sequence encodes CASRGLREGSYEQYF.

The chain links TRBV7-9 to TRBJ2-7, with TRBD2 identical over 7 bases. The CDR3 contains 17 residues. V lost 5 bases and J lost 1; bases outside the gene matches: 14. The germline gives CDR1 SEHNR, CDR2 FQNEAQ (reference sequence). CDR3 DNA: TGTGCCAGCAGCCCTATTCGGGGCGGGAGTCGATCCTACGAGCAGTACTTC. This gives the protein CASSPIRGGSRSYEQYF.

The chain carries TRBV6-1 and TRBJ1-6; 7 bases are a match to TRBD1. Germline values: CDR1 MNHNS, CDR2 SASEGT. The CDR3 runs to 15 residues. Trimming removed 4 bases from V and 7 bases from J; junction bases left unmatched: 7. CDR3 nucleotide sequence: TGTGCCAGCAGTGGCCCGACAGGGCCAAATTCACCCCTCCACTTT. It yields the protein CASSGPTGPNSPLHF.

This rearrangement joins TRBV18 to TRBJ2-3; weak D call: TRBD1 (7 bases). The V gene's germline CDR1 is KGHSH and CDR2 LQKENI. The CDR3 extends over 17 amino acids. The germline V and J ends were trimmed by 0 bases and 4 bases, with 17 bases remaining between them. Here the CDR3 DNA reads TGTGCCAGCTCACCACCGGTACAGGGGAGGACCGCAGATACGCAGTATTTT. It translates to CASSPPVQGRTADTQYF.

This sequence joins TRBV11-3 and TRBJ2-1; perhaps TRBD1 as D (6 bases). The germline V gene encodes CDR1 SGHNT and CDR2 YENEEA. This CDR3 is 16 amino acids long. V shed 5 bases and J shed 0 bases, with 14 bases lying between them. The CDR3 nucleotides read TGTGCCAGCAGCGGAACAGGGACGGTCTCCTACAATGAGCAGTTCTTC. It encodes CASSGTGTVSYNEQFF.

The chain combines TRBV9 with TRBJ1-1, with a tentative D call TRBD1 (6 bases). Trimming cost V 0 bases and J 3 bases, with 12 bases left between them. The V gene's germline CDR1 is SGDLS and CDR2 YYNGEE. CDR3 length equals 15 residues. The CDR3 reads CASSVGAGAYTEAFF. CDR3 bases: TGTGCCAGCAGCGTAGGAGCAGGGGCGTACACTGAAGCTTTCTTT.

This clone was seen just once. J is TRBJ1-1 and V is TRBV5-1; 8 positions match TRBD1. Germline V gene data show CDR1 as SGHRS and CDR2 as YFSETQ. V trimming: 0 bases; J trimming: 3 bases; junction bases outside the gene matches: 7. The CDR3 loop spans 16 amino acids. The CDR3 coding sequence is TGCGCCAGCAGCTTGGCCCTCAGGGGGCCGGACACTGAAGCTTTCTTT. Translation: CASSLALRGPDTEAFF. The full variable domain, with the rest looked up from reference TRBV5-1 and TRBJ1-1, is KAGVTQTPRYLIKTRGQQVTLSCSPISGHRSVSWYQQTPGQGLQFLFEYFSETQRNKGNFPGRFSGRQFSNSRSEMNVSTLELGDSALYLCASSLALRGPDTEAFFGQGTRLTVV.

J is TRBJ2-1 and V is TRBV2; 8 nucleotides align to TRBD2. The germline V gene encodes CDR1 SNHLY and CDR2 FYNNEI. This CDR3 spans 14 amino acids. V shed 1 base, J shed 8 bases, and the junction held 4 bases outside the gene matches. In nucleotides, the CDR3 is TGTGCCAGCAGTGAAGGGGGACTAGGATATGAGCAGTTCTTC. It yields the protein CASSEGGLGYEQFF.

A remark on this clone: Other nucleotide sequences in the sample specify the same CDR3. The genes are TRBV19 and TRBJ1-2; D is perhaps TRBD1 (6 bases). Trimming took off 5 bases at V and 8 bases at J, with 12 bases between the two ends. CDR1 and CDR2 (germline): LNHDA, SQIVND (reference sequence). This CDR3 spans 12 amino acids. For the CDR3, the DNA is TGTGCCAGTAGTCCACGCCAGGGGGGCTACACCTTC. Amino acid sequence: CASSPRQGGYTF.

The rearrangement links TRBV19 to TRBJ2-5, with 11 bases identical to TRBD2. CDR1 is LNHDA, CDR2 SQIVND, per germline (reference sequence). Losses at the gene ends were 4 bases for V and 5 bases for J; bases not matched to a gene: 9. This CDR3 spans 16 amino acids. The CDR3 DNA reads TGTGCCAGTAGTAACCTTTTTAGCGGGGGGGTGGAGACCCAGTACTTC. It translates to CASSNLFSGGVETQYF. The whole variable domain, remainder taken from reference TRBV19 and TRBJ2-5, is DGGITQSPKYLFRKEGQNVTLSCEQNLNHDAMYWYRQDPGQGLRLIYYSQIVNDFQKGDIAEGYSVSREKKESFPLTVTSAQKNPTAFYLCASSNLFSGGVETQYFGPGTRLLVL.

J is TRBJ2-5 and V is TRBV5-3; D may be TRBD2 (6 bases). TRBV5-3 is assigned to the ORF class and has an uncertain function. V was cut by 3 bases and J by 4 bases, with 7 bases left in between. CDR3 length: 12 residues. CDR3 sequence (DNA): TGTGCCAGAAGCTCGGAGGGAGAGACCCAGTACTTC. Translated, it gives CARSSEGETQYF.

This clone was seen once. The chain is built from TRBV19 and TRBJ1-1, with D perhaps matching TRBD1 (5 bases). Germline assignment: CDR1 LNHDA and CDR2 SQIVND (reference sequence). This CDR3 region has 13 residues. V was trimmed by 2 bases and J by 4 bases, leaving 8 bases between them. The CDR3 DNA sequence: TGTGCCAGTAGTATACGGGGGGGCACTGAAGCTTTCTTT. Translated, it gives CASSIRGGTEAFF.

The chain recombines TRBV20-1 with TRBJ2-5, with D possibly being TRBD2 (5 bases). Trimming stripped 6 bases from V and 5 bases from J, with 10 bases between. The germline gives CDR1 DFQATT, CDR2 SNEGSKA (reference sequence). This CDR3 has 11 amino acids. The CDR3 loop reads CSAEEAETQYF. CDR3 nucleotides: TGCAGTGCGGAGGAGGCGGAGACCCAGTACTTC.

The V call is TRBV6-5, the J call TRBJ2-7; the D gene is possibly TRBD1 (6 bases). The V and J ends lost 5 bases and 2 bases respectively, with 16 bases between them. From germline, CDR1 is MNHEY and CDR2 SVGAGI. CDR3 size: 15 residues. The DNA for the CDR3 is TGTGCCAGCAGTACAATCCGGACAGTTACCTACGAGCAGTACTTC. Translating it yields CASSTIRTVTYEQYF.

This clone was observed a handful of times. Distinct nucleotide sequences in the sample also encode this CDR3. The chain couples TRBV19 to TRBJ1-2, with D possibly being TRBD1 (5 bases). The V gene lost 3 bases and the J gene lost 4 bases, with 6 bases spanning the gap. There are 12 residues in the CDR3. Germline V CDR1 and CDR2: LNHDA, SQIVND (reference sequence). The CDR3 DNA follows: TGTGCCAGTAGTATCGACAGCTATGGCTACACCTTC. As protein: CASSIDSYGYTF.

V is TRBV29-1 and J is TRBJ2-2, with D possibly being TRBD1 (7 bases). Trimming pared 4 bases from V and 3 bases from J, leaving 18 bases between. The CDR3 is made up of 16 amino acids. Germline CDR1 SQVTM, CDR2 ANQGSEA. CDR3 in DNA: TGCAGCGTTGGTGACCGTCAGGGGGGATACACCGGGGAGCTGTTTTTT. Its protein is CSVGDRQGGYTGELFF.

The J gene is TRBJ2-1, the V gene TRBV4-2; the D gene is possibly TRBD2 (6 bases). CDR3 size: 15 residues. V was trimmed by 6 bases and J by 7 bases, leaving 19 bases between them. The V gene's germline CDR1 is LGHNA and CDR2 YNFKEQ. The CDR3 reads CASSDLTGSGNEQFF. The CDR3 DNA is TGTGCCAGCAGTGATTTGACCGGGAGCGGTAATGAGCAGTTCTTC.

The chain combines TRBV2 with TRBJ2-5, with 7 bases identical to TRBD1. This CDR3 is 13 amino acids long. V lost 8 bases to trimming and J lost 7 bases; unmatched junction nucleotides: 10. The germline V gene has CDR1 SNHLY and CDR2 FYNNEI. CDR3 sequence reads: CASSGQADGTQYF. The CDR3 DNA follows: TGTGCCAGCTCCGGACAGGCCGACGGGACCCAGTACTTC.